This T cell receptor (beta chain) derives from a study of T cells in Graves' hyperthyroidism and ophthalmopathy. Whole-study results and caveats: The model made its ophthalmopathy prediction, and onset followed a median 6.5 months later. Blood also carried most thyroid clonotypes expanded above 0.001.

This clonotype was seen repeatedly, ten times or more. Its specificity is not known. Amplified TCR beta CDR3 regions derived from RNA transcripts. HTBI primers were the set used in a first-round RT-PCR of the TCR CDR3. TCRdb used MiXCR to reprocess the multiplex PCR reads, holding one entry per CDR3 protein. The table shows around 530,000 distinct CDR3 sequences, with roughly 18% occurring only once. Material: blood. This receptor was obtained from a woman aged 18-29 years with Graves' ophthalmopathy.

The CDR3 DNA is TGTGCCAGCAGTAACGACAGGGGGCCAAGCCGGGATTCACCCCTCCACTTT. It translates to CASSNDRGPSRDSPLHF. J is TRBJ1-6 and V is TRBV2, with 10 bases fitting TRBD1. Germline trimming cut 5 bases from V and 8 bases from J; bases unmatched to any gene: 12. The CDR3 contains 17 residues. The germline CDR1 and CDR2 sequences are SNHLY and FYNNEI.